A single sample is the source of the 18 T cell receptor beta chains below, sequenced in a study of cytomegalovirus exposure and HLA in healthy donors. Vbeta (60) and Jbeta (13) primers were used in the PCR. The method was immunoSEQ multiplex PCR; TCRdb's version includes in-frame clones alone and lacks a portion of them. The sample consists of fewer than 250,000 clones, roughly 80% of them appearing once. Sequencing used PBMCs. These receptors were taken from a girl aged 2-10 years in good health and CMV-seronegative.

J is TRBJ1-2 and V is TRBV12-5; 8 nucleotides match TRBD1. The junction had 5 bases not matched to a gene; V was cut back by 6 bases and J by 2 bases. The CDR3 contains 14 residues. CDR1 and CDR2 (germline): LGHNT, FRNRAP. The CDR3 loop reads CASGMGQENYGYTF. In nucleotides, the CDR3 is TGTGCTAGTGGGATGGGACAGGAGAACTATGGCTACACCTTC.

The chain carries TRBV5-1 and TRBJ2-2; possibly TRBD2 for D (6 bases). Trimming shortened V by 6 bases and J by 5 bases, and 14 bases separated the two germline ends. Germline values: CDR1 SGHRS, CDR2 YFSETQ. This CDR3 contains 14 residues. The CDR3 here is CASKQGDWTGELFF. CDR3 DNA: TGCGCCAGCAAGCAAGGGGACTGGACCGGGGAGCTGTTTTTT. Full variable domain (missing parts from reference TRBV5-1 and TRBJ2-2): KAGVTQTPRYLIKTRGQQVTLSCSPISGHRSVSWYQQTPGQGLQFLFEYFSETQRNKGNFPGRFSGRQFSNSRSEMNVSTLELGDSALYLCASKQGDWTGELFFGEGSRLTVL.

This chain joins TRBV9 and TRBJ2-1; 10 bases line up with TRBD2. The CDR3 consists of 18 residues. Germline V gene data show CDR1 as SGDLS and CDR2 as YYNGEE. V lost 3 bases and J lost 9; bases outside the gene matches: 18. CDR3 DNA: TGTGCCAGCAGCGAGGGAGGTAAGGGGGGACTAGCGTTTCGTGAGCAGTTCTTC. This encodes CASSEGGKGGLAFREQFF.

The V call is TRBV11-2, the J call TRBJ2-7, with 9 bases fitting TRBD1. CDR1 and CDR2 (germline): SGHAT, FQNNGV. V lost 1 base to trimming and J lost 7 bases; unmatched junction nucleotides: 5. The CDR3 contains 14 residues. The CDR3 protein is CASSLGQGVGEQYF. For the CDR3, the DNA is TGTGCCAGCAGCTTAGGACAGGGGGTAGGGGAGCAGTACTTC.

The chain recombines TRBV19 with TRBJ2-3, with D perhaps TRBD2 (6 bases). Germline CDR1 LNHDA, CDR2 SQIVND (reference sequence). V lost 6 bases, J lost 4 bases, and 14 bases lay in between. The CDR3 totals 14 residues. The CDR3 reads CASSIGTPADTQYF. Here the CDR3 DNA reads TGTGCCAGTAGCATCGGGACTCCCGCAGATACGCAGTATTTT.

A few counts support this clone. V and J are TRBV25-1 and TRBJ1-1, with 7 positions matching TRBD1. J gave up 9 bases and V 3 bases, and 7 bases lay outside the gene matches. Germline lookup yields CDR1 MGHDK and CDR2 SYGVNS. This CDR3 has 13 residues. The CDR3 loop is CASSETGRGKAFF. CDR3 DNA: TGTGCCAGCAGTGAGACAGGGCGCGGTAAAGCTTTCTTT.

This chain joins TRBV28 and TRBJ1-1; a weak D match, TRBD1 (5 bases). The V gene's germline CDR1 is MDHEN and CDR2 SYDVKM. The CDR3 contains 13 residues. Trimming removed 2 bases from V and 5 bases from J, with 9 bases in between. CDR3 region: CASSLRGGTEAFF. CDR3 in DNA: TGTGCCAGCAGTTTACGGGGGGGGACTGAAGCTTTCTTT.

The chain has TRBV7-9 and TRBJ1-1; 7 positions match TRBD1. In germline, CDR1 is SEHNR, CDR2 FQNEAQ (reference sequence). J gave up 1 base and V 4 bases, and 3 bases lay outside the gene matches. The CDR3 length is 14 residues. CDR3 bases: TGTGCCAGCAGCTCCAGGGGGGAGAACACTGAAGCTTTCTTT. This sequence encodes CASSSRGENTEAFF.

This chain uses TRBV10-3 with TRBJ1-1; 7 bases match TRBD1. Germline-derived CDR1 and CDR2 are ENHRY and SYGVKD. The CDR3 runs 15 residues. V was pared by 3 bases and J by 3 bases, with 7 bases of the junction left unmatched. CDR3 bases: TGTGCCATCAGTGACCCCCGGGACAGCTACACTGAAGCTTTCTTT. It encodes CAISDPRDSYTEAFF.

The genes are TRBV5-1 and TRBJ2-5; D may be TRBD1 (6 bases). The end of the DNA aligns better with TRBJ2-7, so the J call may be wrong. Germline CDR1 is SGHRS and CDR2 is YFSETQ. This CDR3 is 15 amino acids long. CDR3 loop: CASRYGQSSSYEQYF. The DNA of the CDR3 is TGCGCCAGCAGATACGGACAGTCCAGCTCCTACGAGCAGTACTTC.

The chain combines TRBV6-5 with TRBJ1-3; maybe TRBD1 (5 bases). The CDR3 runs 13 residues. Germline V gives CDR1 MNHEY, CDR2 SVGAGI. V lost 5 bases and J lost 4, with 9 bases in between. This CDR3 reads CASSRRQGNTIYF. Written as DNA, the CDR3 is TGTGCCAGCAGTAGGCGACAGGGAAACACCATATATTTT.

The rearrangement uses TRBV18 and TRBJ1-2, with a tentative D call TRBD1 (6 bases). The germline V gene encodes CDR1 KGHSH and CDR2 LQKENI. Trimming stripped 4 bases from V and 5 bases from J, with 11 bases between. This CDR3 region has 13 residues. The CDR3 bases are TGTGCCAGCTCACTACAGGGCTTTTATGGCTACACCTTC. This gives the protein CASSLQGFYGYTF.

The chain carries TRBV5-1 and TRBJ1-1, with D hard to call. V dropped 5 bases and J dropped 0 bases, with 14 bases sitting between them. Germline values: CDR1 SGHRS, CDR2 YFSETQ. The CDR3 totals 15 residues. In nucleotides, the CDR3 is TGCGCCAGCAGTTCGGGAGCTACTATGAACACTGAAGCTTTCTTT. Its translation: CASSSGATMNTEAFF.

The J gene is TRBJ2-1, the V gene TRBV7-2, with D maybe TRBD2 (5 bases). Trimming took off 1 base at V and 2 bases at J, with 9 bases between the two ends. This CDR3 contains 15 residues. Germline V gene lookup returns CDR1 SGHTA and CDR2 FQGNSA. CDR3 sequence: CASSLGRLPYNEQFF. In DNA, the CDR3 is TGTGCCAGCAGCTTAGGGAGGCTGCCCTACAATGAGCAGTTCTTC.

The gene calls are TRBV11-3 and TRBJ2-3; D unclear. The CDR3 sequence is 14 residues long. The germline V gene has CDR1 SGHNT and CDR2 YENEEA. Trimming took 1 base from V and 6 from J, leaving 11 bases between them. CDR3 amino acids: CASSLVAGSDTQYF. Written as DNA, the CDR3 is TGTGCCAGCAGCTTAGTAGCCGGGTCCGATACGCAGTATTTT.

The V call is TRBV5-1, the J call TRBJ2-1; 12 bases fit TRBD2. The CDR3 spans 19 residues. Germline CDR1 reads SGHRS; CDR2 reads YFSETQ. Trimming at V came to 0 bases and at J to 1 base, leaving 8 bases not matched to a gene. CDR3 region: CASSLGPTSGRGSYNEQFF. The DNA for the CDR3 is TGCGCCAGCAGCTTGGGCCCGACTAGCGGGAGAGGATCCTACAATGAGCAGTTCTTC.

Remarks on this clone: Relative to the germline gene, one junction end is altered; a read error may explain this. The CDR3 reads CSVEWGDGF. The CDR3 DNA sequence: TGCAGCGTTGAATGGGGAGACGGATTT. J is TRBJ2-3 and V is TRBV29-1, with D maybe TRBD2 (5 bases). Germline assignment: CDR1 SQVTM and CDR2 ANQGSEA. The CDR3 extends over 9 amino acids.

This chain links TRBV2 with TRBJ2-3, with TRBD1 identical over 7 bases. Germline assignment: CDR1 SNHLY and CDR2 FYNNEI. The CDR3 has 13 residues. The ends lost 5 bases at V and 1 base at J; junction bases unmatched: 0. The CDR3 loop is CASSTGGTDTQYF. CDR3 nucleotides: TGTGCCAGCAGTACAGGGGGCACAGATACGCAGTATTTT.